The rows below give T cell receptor beta chains drawn from one sample of a study of early T cells in non-severe SARS-CoV-2 infection. TCRdb re-called the 5' RACE reads through MiXCR, storing one row per CDR3 protein. In the table there are more than 65,000 distinct CDR3 sequences, 9.5% to 15% of which are singletons. This specimen consisted of whole blood, obtained at baseline. These receptors were obtained from an adult who was a healthcare worker with PCR-confirmed SARS-CoV-2 infection or an uninfected control (not recorded which). Both conserved end residues are part of each CDR3. Each record gives: CDR3 protein, CDR3 DNA, V gene, J gene, D gene, clone size. A D gene is named only where the DNA matches it firmly. Not every row has a clone size; where given, it reads once, few, many or a size class.

CDR3 protein: CASSGRAPNQPQHF
CDR3 DNA: TGTGCCAGCTCTGGGAGGGCACCTAATCAGCCCCAGCATTTT
V gene: TRBV2
J gene: TRBJ1-5
D gene: -
clone size: few

CDR3 protein: CASRQGGAEAFF
CDR3 DNA: TGTGCCAGCAGGCAGGGGGGCGCTGAAGCTTTCTTT
V gene: TRBV3-1
J gene: TRBJ1-1
D gene: TRBD1
clone size: -

CDR3 protein: CASSPGPIPTEAFF
CDR3 DNA: TGTGCCAGCAGCCCGGGCCCTATTCCCACTGAAGCTTTCTTT
V gene: TRBV11-2
J gene: TRBJ1-1
D gene: -
clone size: few

CDR3 protein: CSADPGDGGILALHF
CDR3 DNA: TGCAGTGCCGACCCAGGCGACGGCGGTATTCTGGCCCTCCACTTT
V gene: TRBV20-1
J gene: TRBJ1-6
D gene: -
clone size: many

CDR3 protein: CASGLAPPEGGYTF
CDR3 DNA: TGTGCTAGTGGTTTGGCACCCCCGGAAGGGGGCTACACCTTC
V gene: TRBV12-5
J gene: TRBJ1-2
D gene: -
clone size: few

CDR3 protein: CASSLHSSEQFF
CDR3 DNA: TGTGCCAGCAGCTTACATTCAAGTGAGCAGTTCTTC
V gene: TRBV11-2
J gene: TRBJ2-1
D gene: -
clone size: -

CDR3 protein: CASSYLEQRYSYNEQFF
CDR3 DNA: TGTGCCAGCAGTTACTTGGAGCAAAGGTACTCCTACAATGAGCAGTTCTTC
V gene: TRBV6-2/TRBV6-3
J gene: TRBJ2-1
D gene: -
clone size: once

CDR3 protein: CASSGGWGEKSYNEQFF
CDR3 DNA: TGTGCCAGCAGCGGGGGATGGGGAGAAAAGTCCTACAATGAGCAGTTCTTC
V gene: TRBV5-4
J gene: TRBJ2-1
D gene: -
clone size: few

CDR3 protein: CASSLQGSMNTEAFF
CDR3 DNA: TGCGCCAGCAGCCTACAGGGGTCCATGAACACTGAAGCTTTCTTT
V gene: TRBV5-1
J gene: TRBJ1-1
D gene: TRBD1
clone size: few

CDR3 protein: CSVRGLRETQYF
CDR3 DNA: TGCAGCGTCAGGGGGCTTCGAGAGACCCAGTACTTC
V gene: TRBV29-1
J gene: TRBJ2-5
D gene: TRBD1
clone size: -

CDR3 protein: CASSPGTGGQPQHF
CDR3 DNA: TGTGCCAGCAGCCCCGGGACAGGGGGACAGCCCCAGCATTTT
V gene: TRBV11-2
J gene: TRBJ1-5
D gene: TRBD1
clone size: -

CDR3 protein: CSASRGANTGELFF
CDR3 DNA: TGCAGTGCTAGTAGAGGGGCGAACACCGGGGAGCTGTTTTTT
V gene: TRBV20-1
J gene: TRBJ2-2
D gene: -
clone size: -

CDR3 protein: CASSPSGRQETQYF
CDR3 DNA: TGTGCCAGCAGCCCCAGCGGGAGACAAGAGACCCAGTACTTC
V gene: TRBV11-1
J gene: TRBJ2-5
D gene: TRBD2
clone size: -

CDR3 protein: CASSQEAINYGYTF
CDR3 DNA: TGTGCCAGCAGCCAAGAGGCTATTAACTATGGCTACACCTTC
V gene: TRBV3-1
J gene: TRBJ1-2
D gene: -
clone size: -

CDR3 protein: CASSSLPGGGNEQFF
CDR3 DNA: TGTGCCAGCAGTTCTCTCCCGGGGGGGGGCAATGAGCAGTTCTTC
V gene: TRBV6-5
J gene: TRBJ2-1
D gene: TRBD2
clone size: -

CDR3 protein: CASSVALGAGEAFF
CDR3 DNA: TGTGCCAGCAGCGTAGCGTTGGGAGCGGGTGAAGCTTTCTTT
V gene: TRBV9
J gene: TRBJ1-1
D gene: -
clone size: few

CDR3 protein: CSALRWEDEKLFF
CDR3 DNA: TGCAGTGCCCTACGTTGGGAGGATGAAAAACTGTTTTTT
V gene: TRBV20-1
J gene: TRBJ1-4
D gene: -
clone size: -

CDR3 protein: CSDKPQGAGKLFF
CDR3 DNA: TGCAGTGACAAACCCCAGGGGGCAGGAAAACTGTTTTTT
V gene: TRBV20-1
J gene: TRBJ1-4
D gene: TRBD1
clone size: few

CDR3 protein: CASSFSGGAESETQYF
CDR3 DNA: TGTGCCAGCAGCTTCAGCGGGGGGGCTGAGAGTGAGACCCAGTACTTC
V gene: TRBV7-6
J gene: TRBJ2-5
D gene: TRBD2
clone size: few

CDR3 protein: CASSPPTGGYNEQFF
CDR3 DNA: TGTGCCAGCTCACCCCCGACAGGGGGTTACAATGAGCAGTTCTTC
V gene: TRBV18
J gene: TRBJ2-1
D gene: TRBD1
clone size: few

CDR3 protein: CASSYSIAAGANVLTF
CDR3 DNA: TGTGCCAGCAGTTACTCGATAGCAGCTGGGGCCAACGTCCTGACTTTC
V gene: TRBV6-5
J gene: TRBJ2-6
D gene: -
clone size: many

CDR3 protein: CASSLKAAFANTGELFF
CDR3 DNA: TGTGCCAGCAGCTTAAAGGCGGCGTTCGCGAACACCGGGGAGCTGTTTTTT
V gene: TRBV7-9
J gene: TRBJ2-2
D gene: -
clone size: many